The entry below gives a single T cell receptor beta chain sequence along with its context. Antigen unknown. Clones were read by immunoSEQ multiplex PCR, and TCRdb kept only the in-frame ones, dropping some. The sample carries about 950 clones, around 64% recorded once. CDR1 is KGHSH and CDR2 is LQKENI in the germline V gene. The V gene end was trimmed by 5 bases and the J gene end by 4 bases; junction bases not matched to a gene: 2. This CDR3 has 14 residues. These data originate in a study of T cells after posttransplantation cyclophosphamide. General study points: Donor-recipient repertoire similarity was low at 1-2 months, rising over year one.

The receptor's source is a woman between 50 and 59 years old in good health and a related stem cell transplant donor. The sequenced sample consisted of memory CD8+ T cells sorted from blood. This chain connects TRBV18 to TRBJ1-5, with 10 bases lining up with TRBD1. This CDR3 reads CASSRDRGNQPQHF. As DNA, the CDR3 is TGTGCCAGCTCAAGGGACAGGGGTAATCAGCCCCAGCATTTT.